This T cell receptor beta chain was observed in a study of blood T cells in healthy people across ages. Points from the study as a whole: When set beside aged donors, long-lived donors presented more naive CD4+ cells and higher diversity.

Per germline, CDR1 KGHSH and CDR2 LQKENI. The CDR3 contains 14 residues. It was with a sample-barcoded 5' primer and a J-beta primer mix that a second PCR of about 7 to 12 cycles was run. A 12-random-nucleotide template-switch adaptor tagged each cDNA molecule. MiXCR, applied by TCRdb to the 5' RACE reads, yields one record per CDR3 protein. The sample has about 580,000 distinct CDR3 sequences, around 50% seen once. There were at least 5.5 micrograms of total RNA extracted from every sample. As for this clonotype: Its antigen is unidentified. One junction end disagrees with the germline gene, perhaps due to a read error.

The J gene is TRBJ2-7, the V gene TRBV18; no definite D call. Specimen: blood. The clonotype was recovered from an elderly man in good health. CDR3 DNA: TGTGCCGGCTCACCGTCTGTACGCTCCTACGAGCAGTACTTC. Encoded protein: CAGSPSVRSYEQYF.